The present T cell receptor (beta chain) was sequenced within a study of radiotherapy plus CTLA-4 blockade in lung cancer. Study observations and caveats: Per reports, early blood T cell clone dynamics, plus interferon-beta, forecast response most strongly.

Turning to this clone: Its antigen is as yet unknown.

Libraries were prepared by immunoSEQ multiplex PCR; TCRdb keeps only in-frame clonotypes and omits some of them. The sample carries about 36,000 clones, approximately 85% recorded once. Enrolled patients, whose metastatic non-small-cell lung cancer was chemo-refractory, received focal radiation plus CTLA-4 blockade with ipilimumab. The CDR3 has 13 amino acids. Germline V gene data show CDR1 as KGHSH and CDR2 as LQKENI. The V end lost 2 bases, the J end lost 2 bases, and 6 bases lay between the germline ends. The sequencing here drew on peripheral blood, taken from a patient treated with radiotherapy plus ipilimumab. The sequence came from a human donor with non-small cell lung cancer who had stable disease on radiotherapy plus ipilimumab. The V gene is TRBV18, the J gene TRBJ1-1; D not certain. This CDR3 is CASSPFRNTEAFF. DNA of the CDR3: TGTGCCAGCTCACCATTTCGTAACACTGAAGCTTTCTTT.